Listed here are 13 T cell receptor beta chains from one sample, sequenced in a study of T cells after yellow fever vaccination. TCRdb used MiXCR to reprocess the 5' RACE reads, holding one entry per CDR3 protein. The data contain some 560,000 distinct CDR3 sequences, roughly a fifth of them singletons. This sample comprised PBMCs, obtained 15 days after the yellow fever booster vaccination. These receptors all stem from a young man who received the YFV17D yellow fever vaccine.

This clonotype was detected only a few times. The CDR3 region has the DNA TGCGCCAGCTCACCCGGCGGGGCCGAAGAGACCCAGTACTTC. As protein: CASSPGGAEETQYF. The chain employs TRBV5-1 and TRBJ2-5; D perhaps matches TRBD2 (6 bases). CDR3 size: 14 residues. V was trimmed by 7 bases and J by 3 bases, leaving 16 bases between them. Germline V lookup: CDR1 SGHRS, CDR2 YFSETQ.

CDR3 in DNA: TGTGCCAGCACCCAACCGGGACTACGCCAAGAGACCCAGTACTTC. Its translation: CASTQPGLRQETQYF. This rearrangement joins TRBV28 to TRBJ2-5; 7 bases are shared with TRBD2. J was trimmed by 1 base and V by 7 bases; bases with no gene match: 9. Germline V lookup: CDR1 MDHEN, CDR2 SYDVKM. The CDR3 is 15 amino acids. Variable domain in full (rest from reference TRBV28 and TRBJ2-5): DVKVTQSSRYLVKRTGEKVFLECVQDMDHENMFWYRQDPGLGLRLIYFSYDVKMKEKGDIPEGYSVSREKKERFSLILESASTNQTSMYLCASTQPGLRQETQYFGPGTRLLVL.

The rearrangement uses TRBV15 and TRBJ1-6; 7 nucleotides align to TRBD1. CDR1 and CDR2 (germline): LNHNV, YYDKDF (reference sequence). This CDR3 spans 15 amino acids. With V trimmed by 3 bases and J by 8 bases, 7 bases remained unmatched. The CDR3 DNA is TGTGCCACCAGCAGCCGGGACAGTGACTATTCACCCCTCCACTTT. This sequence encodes CATSSRDSDYSPLHF.

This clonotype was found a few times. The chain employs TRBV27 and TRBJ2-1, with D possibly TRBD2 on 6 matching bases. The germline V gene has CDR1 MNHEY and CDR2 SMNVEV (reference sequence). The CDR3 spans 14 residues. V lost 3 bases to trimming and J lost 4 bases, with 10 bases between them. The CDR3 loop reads CASSFPGAYNEQFF. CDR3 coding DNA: TGTGCCAGCAGTTTCCCGGGAGCTTACAATGAGCAGTTCTTC.

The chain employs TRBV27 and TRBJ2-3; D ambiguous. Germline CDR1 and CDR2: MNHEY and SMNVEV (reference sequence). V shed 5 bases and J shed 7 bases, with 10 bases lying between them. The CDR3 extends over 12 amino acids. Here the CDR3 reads CASSRDTYTQYF. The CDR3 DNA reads TGTGCCAGCAGTCGAGACACCTATACGCAGTATTTT.

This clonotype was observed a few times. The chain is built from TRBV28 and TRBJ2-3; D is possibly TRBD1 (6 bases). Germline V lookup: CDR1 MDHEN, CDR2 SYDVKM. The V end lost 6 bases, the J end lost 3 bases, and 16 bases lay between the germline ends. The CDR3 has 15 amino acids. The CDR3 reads CASRKQGMETDTQYF. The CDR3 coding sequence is TGTGCCAGCAGAAAACAGGGTATGGAGACAGATACGCAGTATTTT.

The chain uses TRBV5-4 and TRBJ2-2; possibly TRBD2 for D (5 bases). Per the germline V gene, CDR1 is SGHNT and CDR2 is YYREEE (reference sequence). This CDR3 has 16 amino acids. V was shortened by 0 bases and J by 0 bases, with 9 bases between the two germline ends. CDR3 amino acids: CASSLGSVANTGELFF. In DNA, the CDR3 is TGTGCCAGCAGCTTGGGTAGCGTTGCGAACACCGGGGAGCTGTTTTTT.

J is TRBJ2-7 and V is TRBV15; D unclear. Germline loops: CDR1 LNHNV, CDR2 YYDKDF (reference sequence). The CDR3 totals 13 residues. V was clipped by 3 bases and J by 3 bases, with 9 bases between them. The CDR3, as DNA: TGTGCCACCAGCAGGGAGAAGATCTACGAGCAGTACTTC. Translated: CATSREKIYEQYF.

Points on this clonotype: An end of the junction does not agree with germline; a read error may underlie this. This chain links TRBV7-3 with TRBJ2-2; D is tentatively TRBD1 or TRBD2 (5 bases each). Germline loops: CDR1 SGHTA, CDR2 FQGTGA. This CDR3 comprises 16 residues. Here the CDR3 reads CASSLTGLLNTGELFF. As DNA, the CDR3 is TGTGCCAGCAGCCTAACGGGGCTACTTAACACCGGGGAGCTGTTTTTT.

Here the CDR3 DNA reads TGTGCCAGCAGTTTAAGTTTAGCCCAAGAGACCCAGTACTTC. The encoded protein is CASSLSLAQETQYF. The chain is built from TRBV12-3 or TRBV12-4 and TRBJ2-5; D is ambiguous. The V end was cut by 2 bases, the J end by 1 base, with 8 bases between. There are 14 residues in the CDR3.

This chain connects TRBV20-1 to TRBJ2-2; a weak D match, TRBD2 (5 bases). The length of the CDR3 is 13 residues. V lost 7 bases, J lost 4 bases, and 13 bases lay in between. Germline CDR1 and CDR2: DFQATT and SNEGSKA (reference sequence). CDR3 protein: CSVKSSATGELFF. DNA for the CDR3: TGCAGTGTTAAAAGTAGCGCCACCGGGGAGCTGTTTTTT.

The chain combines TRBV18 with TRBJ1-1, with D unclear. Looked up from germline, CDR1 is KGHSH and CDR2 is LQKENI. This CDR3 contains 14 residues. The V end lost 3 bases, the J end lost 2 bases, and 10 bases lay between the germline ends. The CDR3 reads CASSPQRGNTEAFF. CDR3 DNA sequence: TGTGCCAGCTCACCCCAGCGGGGTAACACTGAAGCTTTCTTT.

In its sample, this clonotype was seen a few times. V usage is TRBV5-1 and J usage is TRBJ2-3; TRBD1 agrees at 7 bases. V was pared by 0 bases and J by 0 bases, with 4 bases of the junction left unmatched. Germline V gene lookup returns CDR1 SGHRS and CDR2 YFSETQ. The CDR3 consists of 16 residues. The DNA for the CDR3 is TGCGCCAGCAGCTTGGAAGGACAGGCTAGCACAGATACGCAGTATTTT. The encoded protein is CASSLEGQASTDTQYF.